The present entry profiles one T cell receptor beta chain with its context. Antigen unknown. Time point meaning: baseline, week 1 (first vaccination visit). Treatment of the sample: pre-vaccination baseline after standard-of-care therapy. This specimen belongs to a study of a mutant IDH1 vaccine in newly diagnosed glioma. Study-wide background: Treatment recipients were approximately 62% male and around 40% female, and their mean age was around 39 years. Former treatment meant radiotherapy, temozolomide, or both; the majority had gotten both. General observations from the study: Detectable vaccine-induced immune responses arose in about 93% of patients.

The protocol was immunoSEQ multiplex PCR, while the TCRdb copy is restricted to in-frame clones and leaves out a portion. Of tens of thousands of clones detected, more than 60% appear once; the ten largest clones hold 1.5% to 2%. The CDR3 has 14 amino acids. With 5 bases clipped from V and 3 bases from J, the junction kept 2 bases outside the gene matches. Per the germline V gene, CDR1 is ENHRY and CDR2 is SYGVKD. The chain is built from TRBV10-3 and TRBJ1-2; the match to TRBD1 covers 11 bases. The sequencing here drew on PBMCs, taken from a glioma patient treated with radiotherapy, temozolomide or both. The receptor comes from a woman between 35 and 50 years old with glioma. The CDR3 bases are TGTGCCATCAGTCGGACAGGGGGCGACTATGGCTACACCTTC. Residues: CAISRTGGDYGYTF.